This paragraph reports one T cell receptor (beta chain). The sample is drawn from a study of blood T cell repertoires in COVID-19. On the study more broadly: Collection of acute and convalescent COVID-19 samples took place in the United States, Italy and Spain. In each case, the material was cDNA or gDNA derived from T cells, B-cell-depleted T cells, or PBMCs.

This CDR3 has 17 residues. V shed 4 bases and J 6 bases; nucleotides not matched to a gene: 14. Germline V lookup: CDR1 SGHDN, CDR2 FVKESK. As originally analysed: Nucleated cell number was recorded as an estimate derived from reference gene primer amplification. Sequencing was performed with immunoSEQ multiplex PCR; in TCRdb, only in-frame clones are kept and a portion is missing. The V and J calls and clone size come from that table; D and trimming were worked out from the DNA. The repertoire holds tens of thousands of clones, with roughly 80% as singletons. The sample consisted of peripheral blood. The clonotype comes from a human donor in a cohort sampled during active COVID-19. V and J are TRBV14 and TRBJ2-7; the match to TRBD2 covers 11 bases. In DNA, the CDR3 is TGTGCCAGCAGCCCCCGAACCCGGGCTAGCGGGAGGTTCGAGCAGTACTTC. This sequence encodes CASSPRTRASGRFEQYF.